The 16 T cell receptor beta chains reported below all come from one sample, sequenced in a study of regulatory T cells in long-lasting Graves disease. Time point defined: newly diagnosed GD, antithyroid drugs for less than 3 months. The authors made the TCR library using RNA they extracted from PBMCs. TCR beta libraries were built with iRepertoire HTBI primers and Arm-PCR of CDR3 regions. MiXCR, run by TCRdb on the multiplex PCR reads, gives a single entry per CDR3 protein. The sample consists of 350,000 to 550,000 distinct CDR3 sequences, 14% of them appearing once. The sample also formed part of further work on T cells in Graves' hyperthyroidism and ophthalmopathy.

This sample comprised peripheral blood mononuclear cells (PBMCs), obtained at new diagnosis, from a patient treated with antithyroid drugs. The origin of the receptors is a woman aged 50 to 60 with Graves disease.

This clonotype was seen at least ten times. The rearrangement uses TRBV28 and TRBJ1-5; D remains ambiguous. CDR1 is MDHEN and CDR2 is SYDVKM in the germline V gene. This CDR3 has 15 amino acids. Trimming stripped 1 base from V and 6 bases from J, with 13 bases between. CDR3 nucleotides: TGTGCCAGCAGTTTATTTTCAGGCCCTTTTCAGCCCCAGCATTTT. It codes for CASSLFSGPFQPQHF.

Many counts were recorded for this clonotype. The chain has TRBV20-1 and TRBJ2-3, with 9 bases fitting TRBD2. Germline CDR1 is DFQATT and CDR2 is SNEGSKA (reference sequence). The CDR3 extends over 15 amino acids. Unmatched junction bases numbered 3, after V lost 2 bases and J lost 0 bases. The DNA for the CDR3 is TGCAGTGCTAGACGTAGCGGGGGTAGCACAGATACGCAGTATTTT. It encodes CSARRSGGSTDTQYF.

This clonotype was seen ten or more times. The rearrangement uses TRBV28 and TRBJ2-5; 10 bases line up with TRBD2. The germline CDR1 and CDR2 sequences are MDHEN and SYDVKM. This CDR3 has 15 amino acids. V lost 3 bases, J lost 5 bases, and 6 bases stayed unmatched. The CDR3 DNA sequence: TGTGCCAGCAGTTTGTCTAGCGGGAGAGGGGAGACCCAGTACTTC. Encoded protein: CASSLSSGRGETQYF.

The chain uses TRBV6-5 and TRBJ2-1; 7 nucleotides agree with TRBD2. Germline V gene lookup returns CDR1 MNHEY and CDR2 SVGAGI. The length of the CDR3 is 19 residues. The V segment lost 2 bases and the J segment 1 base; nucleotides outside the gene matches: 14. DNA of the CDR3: TGTGCCAGCAGTTACAATTGGGGCGGGAGTGCTAAATCCTACAATGAGCAGTTCTTC. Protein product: CASSYNWGGSAKSYNEQFF.

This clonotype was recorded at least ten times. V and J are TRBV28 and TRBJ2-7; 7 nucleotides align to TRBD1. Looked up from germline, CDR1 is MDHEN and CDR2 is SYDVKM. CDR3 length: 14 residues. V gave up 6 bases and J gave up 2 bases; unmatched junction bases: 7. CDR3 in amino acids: CASRAVDRPYEQYF. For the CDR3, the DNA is TGTGCCAGCAGGGCCGTGGACAGGCCCTACGAGCAGTACTTC.

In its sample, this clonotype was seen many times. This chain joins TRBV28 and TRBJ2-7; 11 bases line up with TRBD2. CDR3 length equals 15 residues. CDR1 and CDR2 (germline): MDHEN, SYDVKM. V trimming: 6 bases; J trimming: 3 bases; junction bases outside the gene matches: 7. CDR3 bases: TGTGCCAGCAGACCAGGACTAGCGGGCAACTACGAGCAGTACTTC. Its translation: CASRPGLAGNYEQYF.

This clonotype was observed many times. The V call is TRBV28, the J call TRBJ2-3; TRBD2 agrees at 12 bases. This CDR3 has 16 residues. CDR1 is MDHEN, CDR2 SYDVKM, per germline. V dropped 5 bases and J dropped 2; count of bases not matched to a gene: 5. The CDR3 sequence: CASSTWTSGDTDTQYF. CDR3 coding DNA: TGTGCCAGCAGTACATGGACTAGCGGGGACACAGATACGCAGTATTTT.

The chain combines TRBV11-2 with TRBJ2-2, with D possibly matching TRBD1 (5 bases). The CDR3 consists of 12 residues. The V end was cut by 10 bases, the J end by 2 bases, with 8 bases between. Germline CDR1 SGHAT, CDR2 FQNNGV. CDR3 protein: CATDRNTGELFF. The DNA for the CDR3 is TGTGCCACAGACAGAAACACCGGGGAGCTGTTTTTT.

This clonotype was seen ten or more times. CDR3 sequence (DNA): TGTGCCAGCAGACGACAGCCGATGGGAGGCTACGAGCAGTACTTC. This codes for CASRRQPMGGYEQYF. The chain has TRBV6-1 and TRBJ2-7, with TRBD2 as a possible D gene (6 bases). The V end was cut by 6 bases, the J end by 3 bases, with 18 bases between. In germline, CDR1 is MNHNS, CDR2 SASEGT. The CDR3 spans 15 residues.

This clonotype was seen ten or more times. In DNA, the CDR3 is TGTGCCAGCAGTATAGCACGCACTGGGACTGACGAGCAGTACTTC. Translated, it gives CASSIARTGTDEQYF. The chain links TRBV28 to TRBJ2-7, with D possibly being TRBD2 (6 bases). The CDR3 totals 15 residues. Germline-derived CDR1 and CDR2 are MDHEN and SYDVKM. Trimming left V 5 bases short and J 5 bases short, with 19 bases between.

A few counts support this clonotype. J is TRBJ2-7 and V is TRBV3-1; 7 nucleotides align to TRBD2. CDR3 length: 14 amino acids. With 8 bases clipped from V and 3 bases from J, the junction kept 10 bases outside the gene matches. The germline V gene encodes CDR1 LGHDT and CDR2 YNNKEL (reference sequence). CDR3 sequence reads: CASSRLAVGYEQYF. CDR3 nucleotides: TGTGCCAGCTCCCGGCTAGCGGTTGGCTACGAGCAGTACTTC.

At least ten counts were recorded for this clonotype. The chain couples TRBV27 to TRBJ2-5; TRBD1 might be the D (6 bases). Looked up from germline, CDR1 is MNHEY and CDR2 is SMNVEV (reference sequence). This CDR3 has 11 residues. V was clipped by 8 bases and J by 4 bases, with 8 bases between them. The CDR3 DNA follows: TGTGCCAGCGGGGGCGGAGAGACCCAGTACTTC. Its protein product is CASGGGETQYF.

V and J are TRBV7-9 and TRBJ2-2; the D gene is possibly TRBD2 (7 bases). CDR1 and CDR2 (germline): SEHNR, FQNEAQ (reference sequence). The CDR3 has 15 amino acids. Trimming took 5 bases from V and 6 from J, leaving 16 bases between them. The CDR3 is CASSPRGGVAGELFF. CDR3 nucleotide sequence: TGTGCCAGCAGCCCCCGAGGGGGGGTAGCCGGGGAGCTGTTTTTT. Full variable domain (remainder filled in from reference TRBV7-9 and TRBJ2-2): DTGVSQNPRHKITKRGQNVTFRCDPISEHNRLYWYRQTLGQGPEFLTYFQNEAQLEKSRLLSDRFSAERPKGSFSTLEIQRTEQGDSAMYLCASSPRGGVAGELFFGEGSRLTVL.

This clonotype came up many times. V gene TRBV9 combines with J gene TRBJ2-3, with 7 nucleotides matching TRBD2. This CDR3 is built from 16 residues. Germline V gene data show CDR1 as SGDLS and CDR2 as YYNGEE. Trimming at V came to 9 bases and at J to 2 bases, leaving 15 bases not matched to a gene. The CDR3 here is CAIPVGGRRPTDTQYF. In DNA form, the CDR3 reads TGTGCCATCCCCGTGGGCGGGAGAAGGCCCACAGATACGCAGTATTTT. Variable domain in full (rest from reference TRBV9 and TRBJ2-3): DSGVTQTPKHLITATGQRVTLRCSPRSGDLSVYWYQQSLDQGLQFLIQYYNGEERAKGNILERFSAQQFPDLHSELNLSSLELGDSALYFCAIPVGGRRPTDTQYFGPGTRLTVL.

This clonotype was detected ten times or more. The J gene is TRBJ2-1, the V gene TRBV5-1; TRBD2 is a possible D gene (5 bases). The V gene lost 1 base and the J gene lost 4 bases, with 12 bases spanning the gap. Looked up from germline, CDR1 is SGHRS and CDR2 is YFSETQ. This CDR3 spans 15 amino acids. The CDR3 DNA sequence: TGCGCCAGCAGCTTGCAGGCTAGCCGATACAATGAGCAGTTCTTC. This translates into CASSLQASRYNEQFF.

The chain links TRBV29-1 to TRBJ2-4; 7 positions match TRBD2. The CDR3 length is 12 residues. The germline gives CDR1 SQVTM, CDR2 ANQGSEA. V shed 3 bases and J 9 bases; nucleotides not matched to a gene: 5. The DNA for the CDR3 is TGCAGCGTTGACGGGGGGTCGGGCATTCAGTACTTC. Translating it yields CSVDGGSGIQYF.